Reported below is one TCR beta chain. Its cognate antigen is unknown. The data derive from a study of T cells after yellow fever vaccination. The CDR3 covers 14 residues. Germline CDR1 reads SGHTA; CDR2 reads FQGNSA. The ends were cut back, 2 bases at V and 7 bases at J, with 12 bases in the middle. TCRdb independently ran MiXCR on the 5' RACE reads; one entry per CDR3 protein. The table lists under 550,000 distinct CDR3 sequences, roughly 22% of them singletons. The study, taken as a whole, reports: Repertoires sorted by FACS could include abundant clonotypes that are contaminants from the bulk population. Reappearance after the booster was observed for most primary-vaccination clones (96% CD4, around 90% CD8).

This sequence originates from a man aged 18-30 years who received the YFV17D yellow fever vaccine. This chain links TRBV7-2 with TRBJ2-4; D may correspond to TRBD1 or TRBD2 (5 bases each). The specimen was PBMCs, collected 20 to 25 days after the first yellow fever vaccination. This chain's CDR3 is CASSLWGSVNIQYF. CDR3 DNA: TGTGCCAGCAGCTTATGGGGGTCTGTGAACATTCAGTACTTC.